The rows below give T cell receptor beta chains drawn from one sample of a study of blood T cell repertoires in COVID-19. The protocol was immunoSEQ multiplex PCR, while the TCRdb copy is restricted to in-frame clones and leaves out a portion. Here the sample spans 120,000 or so clones, around 80% being singletons. Sequenced: peripheral blood. All receptors derive from a man aged 55-75 years with active or convalescent COVID-19. The CDR3 runs from the conserved cysteine through the conserved F or W. Each record gives: J gene, clone size, V gene, CDR3 protein. Only some rows state a clone size, as once, few, many or a class for expanded clones.

TRBJ1-3,NA,TRBV5-1,CASSSDRVVNTIYF
TRBJ2-1,few,TRBV3-1/TRBV3-2,CASSQPGLAFGNEQFF
TRBJ1-5,NA,TRBV19,CASSITGGKNQPQHF
TRBJ2-3,NA,TRBV11-3,CASSPGTSGRTDTQYF
TRBJ2-5,NA,TRBV19,CASSIFLQETQYF
TRBJ1-2,NA,TRBV6-6,CASSSGQGGGYTF
TRBJ2-1,NA,TRBV28,CASRRDSGGSYNEQFF
TRBJ1-1,many,TRBV12-3/TRBV12-4,CASSFERFEAFF
TRBJ1-1,NA,TRBV6-2/TRBV6-3,CASSPSSDRMNTEAFF
TRBJ1-6,few,TRBV3-1/TRBV3-2,CASSQGPGGESPLHF
TRBJ2-2,few,TRBV4-2,CASSQTTGESTGELFF
TRBJ2-5,NA,TRBV28,CASSLRGLETQYF
TRBJ1-5,NA,TRBV27,CASSLLSGDRGHQPQHF
TRBJ1-5,few,TRBV6-4,CASSSDLNQPQHF
TRBJ2-7,NA,TRBV7-2,CASLSGGGYEQYF
TRBJ1-2,few,TRBV12-3/TRBV12-4,CASKEDSYGRYTF
TRBJ2-7,NA,TRBV15,CATSRTGELYEQYF
TRBJ2-2,NA,TRBV2,CATGQGGYTGELFF
TRBJ1-5,NA,TRBV6-5,CASRPNRGSNQPQHF
TRBJ2-7,NA,TRBV30,CAWSVGVQYF
TRBJ1-1,NA,TRBV11-1,CASSLGGFEAFF
TRBJ1-1,NA,TRBV3-1/TRBV3-2,CASSQGGGFTEAFF
TRBJ1-2,NA,TRBV7-3,CASSPGGHGYTF
TRBJ2-3,NA,TRBV9,CASSTGLAGIITDTQYF
TRBJ2-3,few,TRBV11-3,CASSLSSSTDTQYF
TRBJ1-2,NA,TRBV7-9,CASSLEPGQGVYGYTF
TRBJ2-1,NA,TRBV12-3/TRBV12-4,CASSPPGNEQFF
TRBJ2-3,NA,TRBV27,CASSSHRLAGGSDTQYF
TRBJ1-5,NA,TRBV25-1,CASGYGKPRQRQPQHF
TRBJ1-2,NA,TRBV7-9,CASSQDSGRNYGYTF
TRBJ2-1,NA,TRBV11-2,CASSLAGGNNEQFF
TRBJ1-6,NA,TRBV9,CASSVGESPLHF
TRBJ2-1,NA,TRBV7-9,CASSNDKEPKLF
TRBJ2-2,NA,TRBV11-3,CASSPDRVGGELFF
TRBJ2-7,NA,TRBV20-1,CSASGSGTSGFYEQYF
TRBJ2-7,NA,TRBV5-1,CASSWGGYEGSYEQYF
TRBJ2-5,few,TRBV7-2,CASSPTSGSQETQYF
TRBJ2-7,NA,TRBV6-9,CASSYWGRLVVSEQYF
TRBJ1-2,NA,TRBV5-4,CASSGRGLGYGYTF
TRBJ2-5,NA,TRBV5-1,CASSLAGTDRETQYF
TRBJ1-4,NA,TRBV3-1/TRBV3-2,CASSQEGPAWEKLFF
TRBJ1-2,NA,TRBV19,CASSPPKGTGGSLYGYTF
TRBJ2-1,NA,TRBV10-3,CATGEGTQSGNEQFF
TRBJ2-3,NA,TRBV6-2/TRBV6-3,CASSLLLGGTQYF
TRBJ2-1,NA,TRBV28,CASVHTSSYNEQFF
TRBJ1-5,once,TRBV5-6,CASSLTGNQPQHF
TRBJ1-2,NA,TRBV19,CASNVKRGNGYTF
TRBJ2-7,NA,TRBV5-6,CASSFLAGQTGAYEQYF
TRBJ1-1,NA,TRBV10-3,CAIRSHVKGTEAFF
TRBJ2-2,few,TRBV4-1,CASSRGLAGVAGELFF
TRBJ2-7,NA,TRBV5-6,CASSLSVLYEQYF
TRBJ1-4,NA,TRBV28,CASSPPRGTNEKLFF
TRBJ2-1,NA,TRBV7-6,CASSLITGAYNEQFF
TRBJ1-2,NA,TRBV19,CASTPTGGVNGYTF